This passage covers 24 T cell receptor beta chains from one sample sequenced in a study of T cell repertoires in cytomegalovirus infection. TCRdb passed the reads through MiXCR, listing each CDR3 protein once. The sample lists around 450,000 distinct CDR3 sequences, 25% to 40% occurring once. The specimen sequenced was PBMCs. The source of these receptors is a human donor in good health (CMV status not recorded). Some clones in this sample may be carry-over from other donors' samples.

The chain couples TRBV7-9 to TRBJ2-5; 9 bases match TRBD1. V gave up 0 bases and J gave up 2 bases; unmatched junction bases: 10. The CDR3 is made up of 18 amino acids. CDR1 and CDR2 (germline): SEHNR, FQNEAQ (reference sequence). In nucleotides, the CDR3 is TGTGCCAGCAGCTTAGCGGGTCAACTAGGGACAGGGCAAGAGACCCAGTACTTC. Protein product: CASSLAGQLGTGQETQYF.

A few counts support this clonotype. The CDR3 protein is CASSVPTGNTEAFF. The CDR3 DNA is TGCGCCAGCAGCGTTCCAACAGGGAACACTGAAGCTTTCTTT. V usage is TRBV5-1 and J usage is TRBJ1-1; possible D gene TRBD1, 5 bases. Germline assignment: CDR1 SGHRS and CDR2 YFSETQ. Trimming removed 4 bases from V and 1 base from J, with 11 bases in between. The CDR3 spans 14 residues.

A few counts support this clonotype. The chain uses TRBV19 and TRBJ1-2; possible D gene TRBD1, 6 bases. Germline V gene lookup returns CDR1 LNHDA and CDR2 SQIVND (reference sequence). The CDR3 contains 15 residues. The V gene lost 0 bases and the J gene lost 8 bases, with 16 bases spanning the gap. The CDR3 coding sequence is TGTGCCAGTAGTATAGATCGTACGGGGGCGAGAGGCTACACCTTC. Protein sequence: CASSIDRTGARGYTF.

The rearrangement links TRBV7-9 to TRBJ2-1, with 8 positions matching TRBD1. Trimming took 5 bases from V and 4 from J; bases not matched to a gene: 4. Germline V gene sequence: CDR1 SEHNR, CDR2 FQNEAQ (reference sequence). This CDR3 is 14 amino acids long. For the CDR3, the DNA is TGTGCCAGCAGCGCGGGACAGGTGTACAATGAGCAGTTCTTC. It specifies CASSAGQVYNEQFF.

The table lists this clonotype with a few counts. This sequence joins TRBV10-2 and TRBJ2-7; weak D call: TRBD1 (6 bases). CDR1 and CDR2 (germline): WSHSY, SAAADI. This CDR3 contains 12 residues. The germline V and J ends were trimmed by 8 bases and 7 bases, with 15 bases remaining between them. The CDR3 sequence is CASAEQGVEQYF. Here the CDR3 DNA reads TGCGCCAGCGCTGAACAGGGAGTTGAGCAGTACTTC.

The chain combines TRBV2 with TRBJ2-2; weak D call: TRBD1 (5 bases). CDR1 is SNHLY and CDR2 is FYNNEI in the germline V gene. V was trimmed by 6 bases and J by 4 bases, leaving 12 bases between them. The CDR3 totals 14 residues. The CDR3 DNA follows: TGTGCCAGCAGGGGATCACAGGTCACCGGGGAGCTGTTTTTT. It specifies CASRGSQVTGELFF.

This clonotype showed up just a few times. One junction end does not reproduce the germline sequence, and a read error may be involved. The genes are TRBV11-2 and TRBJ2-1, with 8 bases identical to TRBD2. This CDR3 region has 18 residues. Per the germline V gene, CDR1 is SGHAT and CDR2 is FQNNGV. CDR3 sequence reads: CASSLGGAGDHSYNEQFF. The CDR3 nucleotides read TGTGCCAGCAGTTTAGGGGGAGCGGGGGATCACTCCTACAATGAGCAGTTCTTC.

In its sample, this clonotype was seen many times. The CDR3 DNA reads TGTGCCAGCAGCTTAGCTTTGGCAGGGGGCTCAACGGCAGATACGCAGTATTTT. Its translation is CASSLALAGGSTADTQYF. The chain uses TRBV7-8 and TRBJ2-3; TRBD1 aligns across 8 bases. The CDR3 sequence is 18 residues long. The germline CDR1 and CDR2 sequences are SGHVS and FQNEAQ. Trimming cost V 0 bases and J 4 bases; bases outside gene matches: 12.

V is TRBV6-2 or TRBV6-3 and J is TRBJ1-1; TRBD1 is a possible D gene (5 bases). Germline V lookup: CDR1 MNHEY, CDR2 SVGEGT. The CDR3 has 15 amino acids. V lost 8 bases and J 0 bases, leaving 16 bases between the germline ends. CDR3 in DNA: TGTGCCAGCCCGGGATCCCTGACAGTGAACACTGAAGCTTTCTTT. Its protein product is CASPGSLTVNTEAFF.

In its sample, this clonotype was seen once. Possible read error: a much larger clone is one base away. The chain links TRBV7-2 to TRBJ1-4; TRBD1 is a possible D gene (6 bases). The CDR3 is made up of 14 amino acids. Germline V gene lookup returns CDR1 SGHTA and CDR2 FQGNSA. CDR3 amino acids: CASSAGGLNEELFF. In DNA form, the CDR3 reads TGTGCCAGCAGCGCCGGGGGCCTTAATGAAGAACTGTTTTTT.

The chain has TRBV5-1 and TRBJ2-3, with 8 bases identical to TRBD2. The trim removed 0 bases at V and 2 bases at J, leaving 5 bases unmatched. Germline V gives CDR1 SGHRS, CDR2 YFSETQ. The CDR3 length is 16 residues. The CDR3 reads CASSLAPGGTTDTQYF. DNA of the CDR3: TGCGCCAGCAGCTTGGCTCCGGGGGGGACCACAGATACGCAGTATTTT. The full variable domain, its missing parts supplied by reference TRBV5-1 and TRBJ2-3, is KAGVTQTPRYLIKTRGQQVTLSCSPISGHRSVSWYQQTPGQGLQFLFEYFSETQRNKGNFPGRFSGRQFSNSRSEMNVSTLELGDSALYLCASSLAPGGTTDTQYFGPGTRLTVL.

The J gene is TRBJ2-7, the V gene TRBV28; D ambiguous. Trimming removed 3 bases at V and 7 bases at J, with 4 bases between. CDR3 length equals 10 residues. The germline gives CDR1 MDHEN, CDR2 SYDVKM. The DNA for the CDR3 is TGTGCCAGCAGTTTGAGGGAGCAGTACTTC. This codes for CASSLREQYF.

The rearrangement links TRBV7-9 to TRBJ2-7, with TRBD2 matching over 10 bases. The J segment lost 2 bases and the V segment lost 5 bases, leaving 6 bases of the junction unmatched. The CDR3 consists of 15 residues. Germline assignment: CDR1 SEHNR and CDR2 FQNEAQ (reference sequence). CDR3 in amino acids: CASSPGTSDTYEQYF. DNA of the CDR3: TGTGCCAGCAGCCCCGGGACTAGCGACACCTACGAGCAGTACTTC.

The CDR3 loop reads CASSLETSGGAYEQYF. The CDR3 nucleotides read TGCGCCAGCAGCTTGGAGACTAGCGGGGGGGCCTACGAGCAGTACTTC. The chain employs TRBV5-1 and TRBJ2-7; 14 nucleotides line up with TRBD2. Germline values: CDR1 SGHRS, CDR2 YFSETQ. This CDR3 has 16 residues. V trimming: 0 bases; J trimming: 2 bases; junction bases outside the gene matches: 1.

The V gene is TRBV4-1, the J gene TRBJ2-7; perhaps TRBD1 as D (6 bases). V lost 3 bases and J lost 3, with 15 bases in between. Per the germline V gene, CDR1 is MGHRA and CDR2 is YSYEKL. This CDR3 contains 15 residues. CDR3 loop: CASSHLDRKSYEQYF. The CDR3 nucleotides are TGCGCCAGCAGCCACCTAGACAGGAAAAGCTACGAGCAGTACTTC.

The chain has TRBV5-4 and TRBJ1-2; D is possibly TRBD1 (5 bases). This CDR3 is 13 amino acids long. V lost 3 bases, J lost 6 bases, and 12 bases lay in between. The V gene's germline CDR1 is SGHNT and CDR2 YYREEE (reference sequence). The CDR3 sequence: CASSSVGEHGYTF. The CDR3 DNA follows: TGTGCCAGCAGCTCGGTGGGGGAGCATGGCTACACCTTC.

The CDR3 nucleotides are TGCAGCGTTTTGATCTACTTTAACTATGGCTACACCTTC. Protein: CSVLIYFNYGYTF. The genes are TRBV29-1 and TRBJ1-2; the D is unclear. CDR1 and CDR2 from the germline V gene are SQVTM and ANQGSEA. Trimming shortened V by 5 bases and J by 1 base, and 11 bases separated the two germline ends. CDR3 length: 13 amino acids.

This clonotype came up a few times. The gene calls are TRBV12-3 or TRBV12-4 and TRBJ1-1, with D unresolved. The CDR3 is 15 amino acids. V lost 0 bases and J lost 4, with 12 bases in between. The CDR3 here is CASSLAPLAGTEAFF. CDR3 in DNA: TGTGCCAGCAGTTTAGCGCCACTAGCTGGCACTGAAGCTTTCTTT.

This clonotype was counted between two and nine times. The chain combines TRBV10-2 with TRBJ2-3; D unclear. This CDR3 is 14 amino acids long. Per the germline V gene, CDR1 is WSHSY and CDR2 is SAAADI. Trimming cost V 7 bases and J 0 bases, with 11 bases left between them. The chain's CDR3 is CASTVDRSTDTQYF. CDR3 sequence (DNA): TGCGCCAGCACCGTGGACCGAAGCACAGATACGCAGTATTTT.

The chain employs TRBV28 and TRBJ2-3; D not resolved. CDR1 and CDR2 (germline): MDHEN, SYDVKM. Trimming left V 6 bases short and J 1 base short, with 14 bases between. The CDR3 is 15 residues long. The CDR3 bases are TGTGCCAGCAGACCAATTATCACTGGCACAGATACGCAGTATTTT. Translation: CASRPIITGTDTQYF.

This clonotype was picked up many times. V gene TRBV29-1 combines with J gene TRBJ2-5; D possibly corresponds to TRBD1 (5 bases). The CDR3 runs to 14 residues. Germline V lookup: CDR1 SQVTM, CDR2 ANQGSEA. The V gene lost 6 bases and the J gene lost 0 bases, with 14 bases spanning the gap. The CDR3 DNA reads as TGCAGCGTCTCCCCGACAGATAACCAAGAGACCCAGTACTTC. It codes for CSVSPTDNQETQYF. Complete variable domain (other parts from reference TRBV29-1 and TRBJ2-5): SAVISQKPSRDICQRGTSLTIQCQVDSQVTMMFWYRQQPGQSLTLIATANQGSEATYESGFVIDKFPISRPNLTFSTLTVSNMSPEDSSIYLCSVSPTDNQETQYFGPGTRLLVL.

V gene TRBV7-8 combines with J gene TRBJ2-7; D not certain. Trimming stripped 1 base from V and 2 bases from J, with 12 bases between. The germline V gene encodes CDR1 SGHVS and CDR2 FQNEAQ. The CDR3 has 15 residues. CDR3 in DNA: TGTGCCAGCAGCTTAGACTCCGCAGAAGCCTACGAGCAGTACTTC. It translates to CASSLDSAEAYEQYF.

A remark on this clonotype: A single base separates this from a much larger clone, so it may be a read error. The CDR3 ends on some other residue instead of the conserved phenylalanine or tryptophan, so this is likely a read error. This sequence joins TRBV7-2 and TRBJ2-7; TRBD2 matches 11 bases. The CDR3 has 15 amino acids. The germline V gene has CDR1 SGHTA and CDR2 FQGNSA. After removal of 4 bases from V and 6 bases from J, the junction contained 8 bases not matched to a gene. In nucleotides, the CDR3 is TGTGCCAGCAGCTCCTTAGCGGGGGGGCATGGCGAGCAGTACTTA. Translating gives CASSSLAGGHGEQYL.

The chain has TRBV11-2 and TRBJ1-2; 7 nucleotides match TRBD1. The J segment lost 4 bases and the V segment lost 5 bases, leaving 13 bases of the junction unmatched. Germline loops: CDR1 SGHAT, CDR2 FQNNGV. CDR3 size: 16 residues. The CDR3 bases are TGTGCCAGCAGCGCCTCCGGGACAGTGTTTGCCTATGGCTACACCTTC. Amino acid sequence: CASSASGTVFAYGYTF.